The clone carrying this T cell receptor (beta chain) was seen ten or more times. Its cognate antigen is unknown. The data were obtained in a study of glioma-infiltrating T cells. Points from the study as a whole: Non-neoplastic patients had below-expected tissue-blood divergence, while all gliomas exceeded expectation.

Using RNA template, CDR3s of TCR alpha and beta were amplified with iRepertoire arm-PCR. TCRdb reanalysed the multiplex PCR reads using MiXCR and keeps one entry per CDR3 protein. The table has 85,000 to 110,000 distinct CDR3 sequences, around 29% seen once. The CDR3 sequence is 15 residues long. Germline V gene lookup returns CDR1 DFQATT and CDR2 SNEGSKA (reference sequence). V gave up 3 bases and J gave up 10 bases; unmatched junction bases: 11. The chain carries TRBV20-1 and TRBJ2-1, with TRBD2 identical over 11 bases. This sequence originates from a human donor with low-grade glioma or glioblastoma, undergoing nonglioma brain surgery, or in good health (not recorded which). The sequencing input was glioma tissue, nonneoplastic brain tissue, or PBMCs (not recorded which). For the CDR3, the DNA is TGCAGTGCTAGTAGTCTAGCGGGGGGTATCAGAGAGCAGTTCTTC. This encodes CSASSLAGGIREQFF.